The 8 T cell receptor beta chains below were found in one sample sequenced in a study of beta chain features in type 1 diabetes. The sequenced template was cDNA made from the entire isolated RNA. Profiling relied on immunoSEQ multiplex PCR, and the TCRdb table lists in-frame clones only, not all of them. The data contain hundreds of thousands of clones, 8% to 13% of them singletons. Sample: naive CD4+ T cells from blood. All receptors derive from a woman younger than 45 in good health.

The CDR3 loop is CASGWSLAGTGELFF. In nucleotides, the CDR3 is TGTGCCAGCGGTTGGTCACTAGCGGGTACCGGGGAGCTGTTTTTT. The chain uses TRBV28 and TRBJ2-2, with 9 bases lining up with TRBD2. The V segment lost 8 bases and the J segment 5 bases; nucleotides outside the gene matches: 9. Germline-derived CDR1 and CDR2 are MDHEN and SYDVKM. The CDR3 totals 15 residues.

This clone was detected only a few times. CDR3 residues: CASSPRSGGELFF. Written as DNA, the CDR3 is TGTGCCAGCAGCCCTAGGAGCGGCGGGGAGCTGTTTTTT. The J gene is TRBJ2-2, the V gene TRBV5-5; perhaps TRBD2 as D (5 bases). The CDR3 length is 13 residues. The V end was cut by 4 bases, the J end by 7 bases, with 11 bases between. In germline, CDR1 is SGHKS, CDR2 YYEKEE (reference sequence).

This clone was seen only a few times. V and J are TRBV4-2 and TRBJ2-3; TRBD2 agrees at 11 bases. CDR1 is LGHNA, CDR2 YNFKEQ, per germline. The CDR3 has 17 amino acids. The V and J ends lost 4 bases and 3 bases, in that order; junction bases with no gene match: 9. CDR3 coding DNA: TGTGCCAGCAGCCCGGGGGGTAGCGGGAGGGGGACAGATACGCAGTATTTT. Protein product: CASSPGGSGRGTDTQYF.

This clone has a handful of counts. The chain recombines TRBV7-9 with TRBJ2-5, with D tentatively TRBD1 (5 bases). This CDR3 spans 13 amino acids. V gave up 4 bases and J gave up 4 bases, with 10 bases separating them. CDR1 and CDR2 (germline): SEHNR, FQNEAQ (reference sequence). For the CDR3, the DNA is TGTGCCAGCAGCTCCACAAGGGGAGAGACCCAGTACTTC. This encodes CASSSTRGETQYF. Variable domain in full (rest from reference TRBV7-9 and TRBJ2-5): DTGVSQNPRHKITKRGQNVTFRCDPISEHNRLYWYRQTLGQGPEFLTYFQNEAQLEKSRLLSDRFSAERPKGSFSTLEIQRTEQGDSAMYLCASSSTRGETQYFGPGTRLLVL.

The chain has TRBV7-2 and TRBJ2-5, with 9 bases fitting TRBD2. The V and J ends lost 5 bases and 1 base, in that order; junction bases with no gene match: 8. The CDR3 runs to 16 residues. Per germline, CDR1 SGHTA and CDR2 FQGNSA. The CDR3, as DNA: TGTGCCAGCAGCCTGGGCCTAGCGGGATTCCAAGAGACCCAGTACTTC. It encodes CASSLGLAGFQETQYF.

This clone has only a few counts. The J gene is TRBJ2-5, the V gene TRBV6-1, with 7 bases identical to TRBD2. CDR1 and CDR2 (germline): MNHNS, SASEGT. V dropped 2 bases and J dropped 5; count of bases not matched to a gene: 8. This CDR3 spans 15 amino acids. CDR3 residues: CASSELSGGRETQYF. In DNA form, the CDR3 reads TGTGCCAGCAGTGAATTATCGGGGGGTCGGGAGACCCAGTACTTC.

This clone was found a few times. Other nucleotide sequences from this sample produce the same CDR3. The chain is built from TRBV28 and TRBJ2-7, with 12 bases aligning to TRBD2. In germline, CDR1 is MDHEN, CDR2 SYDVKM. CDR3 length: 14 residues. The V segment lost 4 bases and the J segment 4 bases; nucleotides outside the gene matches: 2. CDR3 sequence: CASSSTSGRYEQYF. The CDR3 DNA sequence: TGTGCCAGCAGTTCGACTAGCGGGAGATACGAGCAGTACTTC.

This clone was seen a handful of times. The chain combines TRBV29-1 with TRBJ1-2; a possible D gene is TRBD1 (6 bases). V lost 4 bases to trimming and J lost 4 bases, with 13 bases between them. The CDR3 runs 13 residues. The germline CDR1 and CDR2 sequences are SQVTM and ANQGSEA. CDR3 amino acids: CSVALDRTYGYTF. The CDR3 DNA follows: TGCAGCGTTGCCTTGGACAGAACCTATGGCTACACCTTC.